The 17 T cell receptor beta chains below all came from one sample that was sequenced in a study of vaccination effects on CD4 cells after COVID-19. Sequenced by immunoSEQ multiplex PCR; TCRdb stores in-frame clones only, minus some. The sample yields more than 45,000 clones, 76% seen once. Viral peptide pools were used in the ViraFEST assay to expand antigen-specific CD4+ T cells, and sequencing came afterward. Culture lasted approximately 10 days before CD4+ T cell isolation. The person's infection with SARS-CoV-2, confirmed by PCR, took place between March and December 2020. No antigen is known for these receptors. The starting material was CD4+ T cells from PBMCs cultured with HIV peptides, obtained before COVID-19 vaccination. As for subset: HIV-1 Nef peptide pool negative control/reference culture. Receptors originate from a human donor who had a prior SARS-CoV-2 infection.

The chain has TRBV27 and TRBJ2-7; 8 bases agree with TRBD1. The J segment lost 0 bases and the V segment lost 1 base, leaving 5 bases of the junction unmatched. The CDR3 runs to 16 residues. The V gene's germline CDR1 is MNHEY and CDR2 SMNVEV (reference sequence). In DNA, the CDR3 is TGTGCCAGCAGTTTATTCGCAGGACAGGGCTCCTACGAGCAGTACTTC. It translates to CASSLFAGQGSYEQYF.

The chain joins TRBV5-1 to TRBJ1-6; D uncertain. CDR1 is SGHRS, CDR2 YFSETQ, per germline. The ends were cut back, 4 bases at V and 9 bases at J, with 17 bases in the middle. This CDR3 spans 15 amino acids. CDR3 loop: CASSLFEGLASPLHF. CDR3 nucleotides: TGCGCCAGCAGCCTGTTCGAGGGTTTAGCTTCACCCCTCCACTTT.

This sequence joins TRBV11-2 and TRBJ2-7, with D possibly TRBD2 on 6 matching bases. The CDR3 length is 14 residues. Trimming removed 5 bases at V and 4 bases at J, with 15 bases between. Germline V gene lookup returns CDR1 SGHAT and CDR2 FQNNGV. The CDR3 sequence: CASSPFRGTYEQYF. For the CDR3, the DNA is TGTGCCAGCAGCCCCTTCCGGGGGACTTACGAGCAGTACTTC.

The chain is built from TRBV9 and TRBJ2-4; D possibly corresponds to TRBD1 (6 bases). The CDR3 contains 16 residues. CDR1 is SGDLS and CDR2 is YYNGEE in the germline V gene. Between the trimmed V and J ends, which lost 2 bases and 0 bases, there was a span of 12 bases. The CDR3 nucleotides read TGTGCCAGCAGCGTCGCACCACAGGGAGCCAAAAACATTCAGTACTTC. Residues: CASSVAPQGAKNIQYF.

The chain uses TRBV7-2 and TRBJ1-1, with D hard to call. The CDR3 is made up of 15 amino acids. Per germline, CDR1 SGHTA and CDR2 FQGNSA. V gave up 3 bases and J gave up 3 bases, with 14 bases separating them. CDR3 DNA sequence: TGTGCCAGCAGCTTCGAACCCCAGGCGGACACTGAAGCTTTCTTT. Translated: CASSFEPQADTEAFF.

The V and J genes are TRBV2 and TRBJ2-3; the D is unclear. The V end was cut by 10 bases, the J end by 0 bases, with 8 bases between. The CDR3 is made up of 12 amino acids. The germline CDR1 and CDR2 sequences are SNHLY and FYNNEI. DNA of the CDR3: TGTGCCACGTCGGCTAGCACAGATACGCAGTATTTT. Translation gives CATSASTDTQYF.

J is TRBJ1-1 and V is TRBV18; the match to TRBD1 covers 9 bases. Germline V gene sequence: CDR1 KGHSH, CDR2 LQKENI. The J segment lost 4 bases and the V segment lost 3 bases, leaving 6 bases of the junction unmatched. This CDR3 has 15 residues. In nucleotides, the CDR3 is TGTGCCAGCTCACCTTTTAACAGGGGGCGCACTGAAGCTTTCTTT. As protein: CASSPFNRGRTEAFF. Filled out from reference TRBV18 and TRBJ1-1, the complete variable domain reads NAGVMQNPRHLVRRRGQEARLRCSPMKGHSHVYWYRQLPEEGLKFMVYLQKENIIDESGMPKERFSAEFPKEGPSILRIQQVVRGDSAAYFCASSPFNRGRTEAFFGQGTRLTVV.

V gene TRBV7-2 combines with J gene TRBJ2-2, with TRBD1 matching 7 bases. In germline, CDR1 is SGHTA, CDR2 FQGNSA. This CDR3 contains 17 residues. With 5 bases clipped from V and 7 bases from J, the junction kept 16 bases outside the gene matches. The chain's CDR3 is CASSRDSGRGLGGELFF. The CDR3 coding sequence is TGTGCCAGCAGCAGGGACAGTGGAAGGGGCCTAGGCGGGGAGCTGTTTTTT.

CDR3 loop: CATSSRVGGTEAFF. In nucleotides, the CDR3 is TGTGCCACCAGCAGCCGGGTTGGGGGCACTGAAGCTTTCTTT. This chain connects TRBV15 to TRBJ1-1, with a tentative D call TRBD1 (5 bases). The CDR3 has 14 residues. Between the trimmed V and J ends, which lost 3 bases and 4 bases, there was a span of 12 bases. From germline, CDR1 is LNHNV and CDR2 YYDKDF (reference sequence).

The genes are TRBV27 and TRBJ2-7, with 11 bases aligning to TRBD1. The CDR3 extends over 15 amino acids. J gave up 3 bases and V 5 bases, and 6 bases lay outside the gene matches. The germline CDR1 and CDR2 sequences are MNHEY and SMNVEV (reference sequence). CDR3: CASSAGTGGFYEQYF. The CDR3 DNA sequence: TGTGCCAGCAGTGCCGGGACAGGGGGATTCTACGAGCAGTACTTC.

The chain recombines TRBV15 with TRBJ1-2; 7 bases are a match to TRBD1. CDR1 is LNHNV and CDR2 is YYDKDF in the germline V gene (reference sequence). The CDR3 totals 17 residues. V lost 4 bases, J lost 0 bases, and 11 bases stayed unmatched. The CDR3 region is CATSTYWAGGANYGYTF. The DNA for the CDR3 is TGTGCCACCAGCACCTATTGGGCAGGGGGAGCTAACTATGGCTACACCTTC.

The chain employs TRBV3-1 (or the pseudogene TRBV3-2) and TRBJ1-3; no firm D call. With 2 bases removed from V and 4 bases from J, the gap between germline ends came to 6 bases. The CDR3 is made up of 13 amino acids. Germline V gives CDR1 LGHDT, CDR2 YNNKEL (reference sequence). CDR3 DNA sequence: TGTGCCAGCAGCCAACAACAGGGAAACACCATATATTTT. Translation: CASSQQQGNTIYF.

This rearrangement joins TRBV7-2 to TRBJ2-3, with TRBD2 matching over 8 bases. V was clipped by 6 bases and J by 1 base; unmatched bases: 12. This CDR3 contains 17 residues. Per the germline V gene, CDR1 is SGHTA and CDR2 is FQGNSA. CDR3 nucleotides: TGTGCCAGCAGTATGGGAAACGGGAGGGTAGGCACAGATACGCAGTATTTT. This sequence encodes CASSMGNGRVGTDTQYF.

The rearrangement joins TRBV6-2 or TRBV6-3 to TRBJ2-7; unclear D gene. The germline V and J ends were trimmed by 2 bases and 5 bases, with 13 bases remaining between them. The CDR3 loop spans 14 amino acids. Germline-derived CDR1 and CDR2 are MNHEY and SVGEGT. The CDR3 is CASSYAVIVNEQYF. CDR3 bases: TGTGCCAGCAGTTACGCAGTAATTGTGAACGAGCAGTACTTC.

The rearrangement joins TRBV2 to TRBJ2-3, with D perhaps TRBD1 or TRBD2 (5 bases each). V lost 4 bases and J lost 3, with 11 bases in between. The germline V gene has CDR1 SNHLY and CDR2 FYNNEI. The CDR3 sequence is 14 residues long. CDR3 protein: CASSGDEGTDTQYF. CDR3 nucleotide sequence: TGTGCCAGCAGTGGGGACGAGGGAACAGATACGCAGTATTTT.

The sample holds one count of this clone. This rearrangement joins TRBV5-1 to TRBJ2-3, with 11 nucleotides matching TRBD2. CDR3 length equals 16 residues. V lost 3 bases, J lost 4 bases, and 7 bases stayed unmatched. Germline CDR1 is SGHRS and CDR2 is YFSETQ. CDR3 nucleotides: TGCGCCAGCAGCTCCATCCTAGCGGGGGGACCAGATACGCAGTATTTT. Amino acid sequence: CASSSILAGGPDTQYF.

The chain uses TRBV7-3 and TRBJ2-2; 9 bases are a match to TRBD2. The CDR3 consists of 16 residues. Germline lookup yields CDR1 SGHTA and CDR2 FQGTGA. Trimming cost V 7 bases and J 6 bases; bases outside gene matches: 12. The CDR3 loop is CASTDFERGVSGELFF. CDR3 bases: TGTGCCAGCACCGACTTCGAGCGGGGGGTGTCCGGGGAGCTGTTTTTT. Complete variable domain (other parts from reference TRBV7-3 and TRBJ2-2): GAGVSQTPSNKVTEKGKYVELRCDPISGHTALYWYRQSLGQGPEFLIYFQGTGAADDSGLPNDRFFAVRPEGSVSTLKIQRTERGDSAVYLCASTDFERGVSGELFFGEGSRLTVL.